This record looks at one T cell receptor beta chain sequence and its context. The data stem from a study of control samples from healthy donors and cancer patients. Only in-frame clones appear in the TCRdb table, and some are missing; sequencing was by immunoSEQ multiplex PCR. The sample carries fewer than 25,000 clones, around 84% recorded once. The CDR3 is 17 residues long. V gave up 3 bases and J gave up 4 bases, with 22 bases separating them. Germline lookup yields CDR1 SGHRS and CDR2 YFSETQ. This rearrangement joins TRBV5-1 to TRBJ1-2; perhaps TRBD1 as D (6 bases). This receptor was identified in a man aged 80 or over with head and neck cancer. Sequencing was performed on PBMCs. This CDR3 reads CASSYSPPGAGIYGYTF. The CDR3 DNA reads TGCGCCAGCAGCTACAGCCCCCCAGGGGCGGGAATCTATGGCTACACCTTC. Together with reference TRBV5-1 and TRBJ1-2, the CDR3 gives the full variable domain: KAGVTQTPRYLIKTRGQQVTLSCSPISGHRSVSWYQQTPGQGLQFLFEYFSETQRNKGNFPGRFSGRQFSNSRSEMNVSTLELGDSALYLCASSYSPPGAGIYGYTFGSGTRLTVV.